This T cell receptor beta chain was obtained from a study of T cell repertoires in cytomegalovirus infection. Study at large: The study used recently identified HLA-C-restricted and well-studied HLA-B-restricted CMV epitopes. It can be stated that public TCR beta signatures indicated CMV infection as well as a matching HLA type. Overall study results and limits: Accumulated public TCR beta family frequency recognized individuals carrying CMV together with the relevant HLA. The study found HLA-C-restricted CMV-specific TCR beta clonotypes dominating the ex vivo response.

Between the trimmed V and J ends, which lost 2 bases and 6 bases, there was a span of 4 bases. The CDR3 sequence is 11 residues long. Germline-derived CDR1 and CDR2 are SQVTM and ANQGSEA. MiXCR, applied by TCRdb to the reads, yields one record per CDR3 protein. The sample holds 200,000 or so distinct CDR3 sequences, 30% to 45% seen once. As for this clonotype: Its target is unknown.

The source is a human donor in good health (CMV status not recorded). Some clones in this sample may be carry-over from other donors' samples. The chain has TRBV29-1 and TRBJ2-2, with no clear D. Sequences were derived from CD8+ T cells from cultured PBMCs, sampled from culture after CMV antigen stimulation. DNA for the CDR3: TGCAGCGTTGAATTTGCCGGGGAGCTGTTTTTT. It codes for CSVEFAGELFF.